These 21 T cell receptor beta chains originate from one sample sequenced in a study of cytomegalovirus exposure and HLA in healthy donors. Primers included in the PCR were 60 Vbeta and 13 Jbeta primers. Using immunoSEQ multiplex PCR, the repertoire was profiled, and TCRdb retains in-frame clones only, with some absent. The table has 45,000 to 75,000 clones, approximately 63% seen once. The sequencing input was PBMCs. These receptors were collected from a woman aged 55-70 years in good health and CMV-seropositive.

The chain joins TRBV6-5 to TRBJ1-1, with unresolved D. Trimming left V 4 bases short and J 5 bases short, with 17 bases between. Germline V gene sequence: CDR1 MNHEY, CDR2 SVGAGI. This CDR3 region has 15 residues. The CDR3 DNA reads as TGTGCCAGCAGTTCGCTTTCACGGGGAAATACTGAAGCTTTCTTT. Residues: CASSSLSRGNTEAFF.

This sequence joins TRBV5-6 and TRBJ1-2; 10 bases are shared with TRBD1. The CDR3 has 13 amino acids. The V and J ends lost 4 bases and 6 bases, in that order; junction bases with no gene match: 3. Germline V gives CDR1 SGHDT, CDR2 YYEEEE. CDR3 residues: CASSTGQGNGYTF. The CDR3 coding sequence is TGTGCCAGCAGCACGGGACAGGGGAATGGCTACACCTTC.

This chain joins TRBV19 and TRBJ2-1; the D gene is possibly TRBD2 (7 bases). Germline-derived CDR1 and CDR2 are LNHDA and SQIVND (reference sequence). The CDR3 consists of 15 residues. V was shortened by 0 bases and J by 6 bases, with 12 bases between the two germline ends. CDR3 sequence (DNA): TGTGCCAGTAGTATAGAGGGGGGGGCCGCCAATGAGCAGTTCTTC. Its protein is CASSIEGGAANEQFF.

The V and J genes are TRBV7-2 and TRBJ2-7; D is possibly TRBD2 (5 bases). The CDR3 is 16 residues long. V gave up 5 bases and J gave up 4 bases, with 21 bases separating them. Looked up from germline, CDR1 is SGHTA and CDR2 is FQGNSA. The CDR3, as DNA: TGTGCCAGCAGCCAGGACTCCGGAGCAGGTCTATACGAGCAGTACTTC. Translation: CASSQDSGAGLYEQYF.

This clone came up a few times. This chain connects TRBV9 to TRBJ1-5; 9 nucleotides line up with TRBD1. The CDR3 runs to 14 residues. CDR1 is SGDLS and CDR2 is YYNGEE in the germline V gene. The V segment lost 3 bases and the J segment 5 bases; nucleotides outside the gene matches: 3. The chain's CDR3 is CASSEQGADQPQHF. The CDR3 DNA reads TGTGCCAGCAGCGAACAGGGGGCCGATCAGCCCCAGCATTTT.

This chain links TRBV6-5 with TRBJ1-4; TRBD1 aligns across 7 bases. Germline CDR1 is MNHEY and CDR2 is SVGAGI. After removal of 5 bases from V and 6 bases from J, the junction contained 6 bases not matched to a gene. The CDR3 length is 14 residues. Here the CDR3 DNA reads TGTGCCAGCAGTAACAGGGGTGGATATGAAAAACTGTTTTTT. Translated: CASSNRGGYEKLFF.

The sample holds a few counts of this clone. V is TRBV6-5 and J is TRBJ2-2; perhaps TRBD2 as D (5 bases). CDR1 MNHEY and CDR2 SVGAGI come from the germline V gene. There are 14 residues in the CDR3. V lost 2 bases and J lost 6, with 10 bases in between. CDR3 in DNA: TGTGCCAGCAGTTACCCTAGCTCCCCCGGGGAGCTGTTTTTT. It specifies CASSYPSSPGELFF.

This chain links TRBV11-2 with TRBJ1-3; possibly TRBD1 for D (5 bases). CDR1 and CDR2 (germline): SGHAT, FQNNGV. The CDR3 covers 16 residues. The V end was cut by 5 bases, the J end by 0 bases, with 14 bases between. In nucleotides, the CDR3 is TGTGCCAGCAGCAAAACCGATCAGGGCTCTGGAAACACCATATATTTT. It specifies CASSKTDQGSGNTIYF.

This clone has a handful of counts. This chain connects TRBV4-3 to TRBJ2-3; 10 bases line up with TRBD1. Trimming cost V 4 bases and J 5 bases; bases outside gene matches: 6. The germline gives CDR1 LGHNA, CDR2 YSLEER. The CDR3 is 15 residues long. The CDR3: CASSRRQGAGDTQYF. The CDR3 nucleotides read TGCGCCAGCAGCCGACGACAGGGGGCGGGAGATACGCAGTATTTT.

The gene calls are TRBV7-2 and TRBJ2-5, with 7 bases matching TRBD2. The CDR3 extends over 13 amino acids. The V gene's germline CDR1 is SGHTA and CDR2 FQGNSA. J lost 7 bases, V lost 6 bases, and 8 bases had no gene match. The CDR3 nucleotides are TGTGCCAGCAGTCTAGGACTAGTTGGGACCCAGTACTTC. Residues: CASSLGLVGTQYF.

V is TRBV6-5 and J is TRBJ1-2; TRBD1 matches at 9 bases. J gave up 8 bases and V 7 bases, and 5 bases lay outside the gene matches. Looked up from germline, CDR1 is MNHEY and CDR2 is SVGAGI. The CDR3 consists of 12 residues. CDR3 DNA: TGTGCCAGCACACAGGGGGCTAGGGGCTACACCTTC. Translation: CASTQGARGYTF.

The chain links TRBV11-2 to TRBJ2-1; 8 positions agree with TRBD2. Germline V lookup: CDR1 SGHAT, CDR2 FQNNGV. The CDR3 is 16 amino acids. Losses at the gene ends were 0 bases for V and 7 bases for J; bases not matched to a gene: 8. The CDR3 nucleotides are TGTGCCAGCAGCTTAGAGTCGCGGGGGGCGGGGAATGAGCAGTTCTTC. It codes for CASSLESRGAGNEQFF.

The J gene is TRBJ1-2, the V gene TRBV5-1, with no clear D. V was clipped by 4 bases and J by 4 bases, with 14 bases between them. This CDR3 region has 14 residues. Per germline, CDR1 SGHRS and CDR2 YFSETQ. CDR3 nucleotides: TGCGCCAGCAGCCTAGACGACCTCGGCTATGGCTACACCTTC. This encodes CASSLDDLGYGYTF. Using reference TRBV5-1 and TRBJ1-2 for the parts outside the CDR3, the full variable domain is KAGVTQTPRYLIKTRGQQVTLSCSPISGHRSVSWYQQTPGQGLQFLFEYFSETQRNKGNFPGRFSGRQFSNSRSEMNVSTLELGDSALYLCASSLDDLGYGYTFGSGTRLTVV.

In nucleotides, the CDR3 is TGTGCCAGCAGCGTGGGACTAGCGGGGGGGCCAGGCTGGACAGATACGCAGTATTTT. Residues: CASSVGLAGGPGWTDTQYF. The chain is built from TRBV5-6 and TRBJ2-3, with 16 bases aligning to TRBD2. CDR1 SGHDT and CDR2 YYEEEE come from the germline V gene. There are 19 residues in the CDR3. The trim removed 4 bases at V and 3 bases at J, leaving 11 bases unmatched.

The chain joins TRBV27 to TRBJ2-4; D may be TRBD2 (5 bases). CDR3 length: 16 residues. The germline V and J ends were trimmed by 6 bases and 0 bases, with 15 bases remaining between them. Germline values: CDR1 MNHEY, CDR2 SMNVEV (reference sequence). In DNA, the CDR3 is TGTGCCAGCAGGACGGGAAGTCCCCTAGCCAAAAACATTCAGTACTTC. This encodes CASRTGSPLAKNIQYF.

The CDR3 sequence: CASKRQMNTEAFF. The CDR3 region has the DNA TGTGCCAGCAAGAGACAGATGAACACTGAAGCTTTCTTT. V usage is TRBV5-4 and J usage is TRBJ1-1; D perhaps matches TRBD1 (5 bases). The CDR3 has 13 residues. The V end was cut by 6 bases, the J end by 0 bases, with 9 bases between. CDR1 is SGHNT, CDR2 YYREEE, per germline (reference sequence).

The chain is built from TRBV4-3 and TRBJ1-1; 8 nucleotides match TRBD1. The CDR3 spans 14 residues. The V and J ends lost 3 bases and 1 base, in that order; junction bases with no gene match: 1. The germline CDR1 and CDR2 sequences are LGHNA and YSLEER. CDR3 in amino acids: CASSHDRGNTEAFF. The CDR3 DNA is TGCGCCAGCAGCCACGACAGGGGGAACACTGAAGCTTTCTTT.

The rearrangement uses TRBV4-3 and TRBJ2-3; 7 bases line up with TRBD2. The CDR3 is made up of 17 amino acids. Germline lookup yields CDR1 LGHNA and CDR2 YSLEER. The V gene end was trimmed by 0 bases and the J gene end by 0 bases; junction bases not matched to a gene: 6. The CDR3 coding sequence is TGCGCCAGCAGCCAAGAACGGGCTAGCGGTAGCACAGATACGCAGTATTTT. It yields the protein CASSQERASGSTDTQYF.

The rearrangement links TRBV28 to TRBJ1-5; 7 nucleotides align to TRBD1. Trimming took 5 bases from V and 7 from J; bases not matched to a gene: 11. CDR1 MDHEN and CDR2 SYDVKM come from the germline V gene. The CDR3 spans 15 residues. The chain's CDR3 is CASSDRVRVGQPQHF. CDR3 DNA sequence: TGTGCCAGCAGTGACAGGGTAAGGGTGGGACAGCCCCAGCATTTT. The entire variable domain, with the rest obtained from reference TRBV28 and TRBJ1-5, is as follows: DVKVTQSSRYLVKRTGEKVFLECVQDMDHENMFWYRQDPGLGLRLIYFSYDVKMKEKGDIPEGYSVSREKKERFSLILESASTNQTSMYLCASSDRVRVGQPQHFGDGTRLSIL.

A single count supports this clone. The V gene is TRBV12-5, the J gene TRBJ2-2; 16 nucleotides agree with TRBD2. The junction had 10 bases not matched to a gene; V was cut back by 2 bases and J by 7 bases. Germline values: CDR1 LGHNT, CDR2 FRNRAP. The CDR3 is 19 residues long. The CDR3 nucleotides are TGTGCTAGTGGTTTGCCACCGGGACTAGCGGGGGGGAATCGCGGGGAGCTGTTTTTT. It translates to CASGLPPGLAGGNRGELFF.

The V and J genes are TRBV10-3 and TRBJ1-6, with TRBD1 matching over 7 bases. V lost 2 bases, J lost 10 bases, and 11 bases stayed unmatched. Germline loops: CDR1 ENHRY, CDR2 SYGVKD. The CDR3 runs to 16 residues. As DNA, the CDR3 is TGTGCCATCAGTGAGCGACAGGGTGGGGGGCACTCACCCCTCCACTTT. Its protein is CAISERQGGGHSPLHF.